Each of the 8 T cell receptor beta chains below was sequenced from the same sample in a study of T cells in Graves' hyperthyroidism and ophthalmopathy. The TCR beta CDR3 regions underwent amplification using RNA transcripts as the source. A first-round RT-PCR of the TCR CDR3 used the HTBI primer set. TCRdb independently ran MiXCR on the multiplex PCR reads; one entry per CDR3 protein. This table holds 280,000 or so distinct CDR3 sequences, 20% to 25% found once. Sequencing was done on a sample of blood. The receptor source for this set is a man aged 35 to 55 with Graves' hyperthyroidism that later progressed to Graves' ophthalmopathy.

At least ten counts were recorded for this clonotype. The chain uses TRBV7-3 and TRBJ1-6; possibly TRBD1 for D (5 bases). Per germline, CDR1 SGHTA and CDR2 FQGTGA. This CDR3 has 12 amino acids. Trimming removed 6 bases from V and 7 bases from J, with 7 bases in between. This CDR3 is CASSQGNSPLHF. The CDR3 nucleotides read TGTGCCAGCAGTCAGGGAAATTCACCCCTCCACTTT.

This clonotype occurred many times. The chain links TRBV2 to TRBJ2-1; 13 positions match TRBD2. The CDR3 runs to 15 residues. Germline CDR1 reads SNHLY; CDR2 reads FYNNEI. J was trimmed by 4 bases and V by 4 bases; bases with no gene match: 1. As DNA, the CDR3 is TGTGCCAGCAGTGTACTAGCGGGAGGGTACAATGAGCAGTTCTTC. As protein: CASSVLAGGYNEQFF.

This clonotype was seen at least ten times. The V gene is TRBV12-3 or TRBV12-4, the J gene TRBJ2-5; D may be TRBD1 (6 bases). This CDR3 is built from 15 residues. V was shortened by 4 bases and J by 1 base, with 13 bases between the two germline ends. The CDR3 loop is CASSSRGTLQETQYF. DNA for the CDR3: TGTGCCAGCAGTTCCAGGGGAACCCTCCAAGAGACCCAGTACTTC.

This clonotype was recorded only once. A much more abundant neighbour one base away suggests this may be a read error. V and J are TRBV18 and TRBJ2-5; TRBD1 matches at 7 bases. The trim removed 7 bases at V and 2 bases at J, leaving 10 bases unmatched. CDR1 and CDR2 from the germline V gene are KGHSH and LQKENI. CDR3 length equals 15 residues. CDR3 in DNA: TGTGCCAGCTTACCGACAGGGAACCCACAAGAGACCCAGTACTTC. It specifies CASLPTGNPQETQYF.

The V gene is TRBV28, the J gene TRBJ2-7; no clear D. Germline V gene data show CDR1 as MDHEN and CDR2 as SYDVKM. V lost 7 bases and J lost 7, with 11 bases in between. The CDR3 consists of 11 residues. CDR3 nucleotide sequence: TGTGCCAGCAAATTTTGGGGAGAGCAGTACTTC. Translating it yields CASKFWGEQYF. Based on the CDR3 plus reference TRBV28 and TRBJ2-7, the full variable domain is DVKVTQSSRYLVKRTGEKVFLECVQDMDHENMFWYRQDPGLGLRLIYFSYDVKMKEKGDIPEGYSVSREKKERFSLILESASTNQTSMYLCASKFWGEQYFGPGTRLTVT.

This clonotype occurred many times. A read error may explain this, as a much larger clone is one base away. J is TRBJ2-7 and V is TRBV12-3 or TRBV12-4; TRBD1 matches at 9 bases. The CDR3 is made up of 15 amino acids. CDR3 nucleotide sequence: TGTGTCAGCAGGCAAACCGGGACAGGGACCTACGAGCAGTACTTC. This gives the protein CVSRQTGTGTYEQYF.

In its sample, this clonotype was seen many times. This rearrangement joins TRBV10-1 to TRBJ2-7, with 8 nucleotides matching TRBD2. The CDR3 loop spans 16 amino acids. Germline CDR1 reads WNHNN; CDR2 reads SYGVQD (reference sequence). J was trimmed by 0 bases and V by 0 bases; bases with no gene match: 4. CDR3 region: CASSESLAGSSYEQYF. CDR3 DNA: TGCGCCAGCAGTGAGTCCTTAGCGGGGAGCTCCTACGAGCAGTACTTC.

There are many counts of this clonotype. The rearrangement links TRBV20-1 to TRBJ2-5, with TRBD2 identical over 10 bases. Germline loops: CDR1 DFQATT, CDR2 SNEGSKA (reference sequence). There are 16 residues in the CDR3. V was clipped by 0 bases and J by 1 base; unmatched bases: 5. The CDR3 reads CSARDLGLALQETQYF. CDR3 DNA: TGCAGTGCTAGAGATTTGGGACTAGCGCTCCAAGAGACCCAGTACTTC.